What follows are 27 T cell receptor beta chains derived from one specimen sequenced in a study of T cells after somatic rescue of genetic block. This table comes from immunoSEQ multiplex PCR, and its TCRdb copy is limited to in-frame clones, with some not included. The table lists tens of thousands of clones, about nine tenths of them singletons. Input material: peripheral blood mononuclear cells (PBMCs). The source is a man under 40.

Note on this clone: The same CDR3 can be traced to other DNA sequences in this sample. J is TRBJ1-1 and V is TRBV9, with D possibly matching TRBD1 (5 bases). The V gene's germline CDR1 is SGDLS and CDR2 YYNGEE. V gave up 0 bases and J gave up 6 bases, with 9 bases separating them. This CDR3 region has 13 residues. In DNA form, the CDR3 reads TGTGCCAGCAGCGTAGGGCAGGGAGCTGAAGCTTTCTTT. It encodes CASSVGQGAEAFF.

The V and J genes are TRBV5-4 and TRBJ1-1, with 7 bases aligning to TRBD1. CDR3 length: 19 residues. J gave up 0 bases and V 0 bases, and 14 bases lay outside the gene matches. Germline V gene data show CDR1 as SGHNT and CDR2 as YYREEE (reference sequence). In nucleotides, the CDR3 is TGTGCCAGCAGCTTGGCCTCGTTAGGGGGCTATGGAATGAACACTGAAGCTTTCTTT. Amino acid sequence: CASSLASLGGYGMNTEAFF. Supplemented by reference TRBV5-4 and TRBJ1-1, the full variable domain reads ETGVTQSPTHLIKTRGQQVTLRCSSQSGHNTVSWYQQALGQGPQFIFQYYREEENGRGNFPPRFSGLQFPNYSSELNVNALELDDSALYLCASSLASLGGYGMNTEAFFGQGTRLTVV.

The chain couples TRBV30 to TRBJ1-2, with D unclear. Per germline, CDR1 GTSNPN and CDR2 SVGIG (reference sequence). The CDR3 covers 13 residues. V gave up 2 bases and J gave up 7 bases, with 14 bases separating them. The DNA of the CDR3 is TGTGCCTGGAGTACCCCGGGCCTCCGTGGCTACACCTTC. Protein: CAWSTPGLRGYTF.

Written as DNA, the CDR3 is TGTGCCAGCAGTTTATTGTGGGGGAACACTGAAGCTTTCTTT. Translated: CASSLLWGNTEAFF. The chain couples TRBV27 to TRBJ1-1; D is ambiguous. Deletions cut 1 base from V and 1 base from J, with 7 bases between. CDR3 length equals 14 residues. CDR1 and CDR2 from the germline V gene are MNHEY and SMNVEV (reference sequence).

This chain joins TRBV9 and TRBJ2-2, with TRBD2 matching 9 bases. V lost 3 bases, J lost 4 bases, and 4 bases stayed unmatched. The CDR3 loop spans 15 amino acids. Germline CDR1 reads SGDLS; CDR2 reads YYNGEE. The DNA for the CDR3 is TGTGCCAGCAGCGCCAAAGCGGGGGGCACCGGGGAGCTGTTTTTT. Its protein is CASSAKAGGTGELFF.

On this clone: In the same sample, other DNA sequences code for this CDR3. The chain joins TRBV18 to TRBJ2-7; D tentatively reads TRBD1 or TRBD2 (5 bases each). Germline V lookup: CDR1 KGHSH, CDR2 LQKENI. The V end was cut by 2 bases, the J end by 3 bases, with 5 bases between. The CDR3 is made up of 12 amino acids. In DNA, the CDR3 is TGTGCCAGCTCACCAGGGGGCTACGAGCAGTACTTC. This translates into CASSPGGYEQYF.

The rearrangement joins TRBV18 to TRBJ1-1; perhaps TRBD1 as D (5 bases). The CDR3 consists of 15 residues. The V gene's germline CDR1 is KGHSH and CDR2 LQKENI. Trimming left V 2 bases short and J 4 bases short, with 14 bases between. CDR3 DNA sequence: TGTGCCAGCTCACCAAGGACGGGGGTTGGCACTGAAGCTTTCTTT. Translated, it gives CASSPRTGVGTEAFF.

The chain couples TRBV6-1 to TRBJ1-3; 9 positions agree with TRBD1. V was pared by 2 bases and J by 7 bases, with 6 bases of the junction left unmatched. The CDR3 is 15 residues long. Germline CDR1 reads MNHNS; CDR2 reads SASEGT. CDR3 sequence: CASSETRTGENTIYF. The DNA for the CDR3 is TGTGCCAGCAGTGAAACGCGGACAGGGGAGAACACCATATATTTT.

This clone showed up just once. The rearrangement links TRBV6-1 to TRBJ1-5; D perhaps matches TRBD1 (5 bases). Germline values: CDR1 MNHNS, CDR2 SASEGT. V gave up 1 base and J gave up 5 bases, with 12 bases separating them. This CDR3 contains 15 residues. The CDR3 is CASSEGRGADQPQHF. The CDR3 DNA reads TGTGCCAGCAGTGAAGGGAGAGGGGCCGATCAGCCCCAGCATTTT.

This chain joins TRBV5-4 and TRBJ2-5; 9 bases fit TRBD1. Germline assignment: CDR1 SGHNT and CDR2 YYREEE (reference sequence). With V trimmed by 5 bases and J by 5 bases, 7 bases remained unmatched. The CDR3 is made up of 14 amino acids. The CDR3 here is CASSHRGRRETQYF. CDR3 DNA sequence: TGTGCCAGCAGTCACAGGGGGCGCAGGGAGACCCAGTACTTC.

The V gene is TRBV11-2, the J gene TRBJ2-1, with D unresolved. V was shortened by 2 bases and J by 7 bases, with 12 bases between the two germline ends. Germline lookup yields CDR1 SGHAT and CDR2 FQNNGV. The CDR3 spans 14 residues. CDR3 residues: CASSLLGSLNEQFF. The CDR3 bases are TGTGCCAGCAGCTTACTTGGGTCGTTGAATGAGCAGTTCTTC.

The CDR3 region has the DNA TGTGCCACCAGCAGAGAACAAACGGGACCGGAGACCTACGAGCAGTACTTC. Encoded protein: CATSREQTGPETYEQYF. The chain employs TRBV15 and TRBJ2-7, with D perhaps matching TRBD1 or TRBD2 (5 bases each). This CDR3 has 17 amino acids. Germline V gene sequence: CDR1 LNHNV, CDR2 YYDKDF (reference sequence). The V and J ends lost 0 bases and 2 bases respectively, with 17 bases between them.

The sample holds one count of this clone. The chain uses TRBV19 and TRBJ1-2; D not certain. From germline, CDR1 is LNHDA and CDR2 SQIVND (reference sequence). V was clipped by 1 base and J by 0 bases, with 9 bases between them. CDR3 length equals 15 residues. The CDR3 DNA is TGTGCCAGTAGTATAGTCGCAGGAACTAACTATGGCTACACCTTC. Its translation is CASSIVAGTNYGYTF. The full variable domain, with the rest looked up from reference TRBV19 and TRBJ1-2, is DGGITQSPKYLFRKEGQNVTLSCEQNLNHDAMYWYRQDPGQGLRLIYYSQIVNDFQKGDIAEGYSVSREKKESFPLTVTSAQKNPTAFYLCASSIVAGTNYGYTFGSGTRLTVV.

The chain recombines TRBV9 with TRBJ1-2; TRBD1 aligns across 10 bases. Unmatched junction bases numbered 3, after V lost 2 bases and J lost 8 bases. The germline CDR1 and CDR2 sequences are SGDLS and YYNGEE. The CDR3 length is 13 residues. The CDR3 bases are TGTGCCAGCAGCGTGGGGACAGGGGCAGGCTACACCTTC. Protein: CASSVGTGAGYTF.

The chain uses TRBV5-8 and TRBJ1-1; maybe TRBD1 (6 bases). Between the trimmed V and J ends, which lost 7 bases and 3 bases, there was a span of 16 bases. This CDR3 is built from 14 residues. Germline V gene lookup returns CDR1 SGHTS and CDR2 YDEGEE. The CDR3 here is CASRKRGKDTEAFF. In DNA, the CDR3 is TGTGCCAGCCGGAAAAGGGGGAAGGACACTGAAGCTTTCTTT.

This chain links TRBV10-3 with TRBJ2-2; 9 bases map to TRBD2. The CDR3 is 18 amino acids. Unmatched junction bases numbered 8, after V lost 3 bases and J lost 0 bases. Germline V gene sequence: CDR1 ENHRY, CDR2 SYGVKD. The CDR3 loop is CAISDPGLAHANTGELFF. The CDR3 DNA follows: TGTGCCATCAGTGATCCGGGACTAGCACACGCGAACACCGGGGAGCTGTTTTTT.

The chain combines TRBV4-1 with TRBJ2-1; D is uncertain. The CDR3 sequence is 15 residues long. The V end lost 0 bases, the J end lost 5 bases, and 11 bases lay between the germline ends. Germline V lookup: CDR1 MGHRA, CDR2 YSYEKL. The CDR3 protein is CASSQEWPRDNEQFF. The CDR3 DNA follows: TGCGCCAGCAGCCAAGAATGGCCGCGCGACAATGAGCAGTTCTTC.

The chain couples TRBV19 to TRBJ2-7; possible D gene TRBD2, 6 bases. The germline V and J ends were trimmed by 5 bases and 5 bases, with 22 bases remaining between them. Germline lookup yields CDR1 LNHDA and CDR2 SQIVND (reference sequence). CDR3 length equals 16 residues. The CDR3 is CASSLQDRGSEDEQYF. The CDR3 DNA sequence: TGTGCCAGTAGTCTACAAGACCGGGGGTCGGAGGACGAGCAGTACTTC.

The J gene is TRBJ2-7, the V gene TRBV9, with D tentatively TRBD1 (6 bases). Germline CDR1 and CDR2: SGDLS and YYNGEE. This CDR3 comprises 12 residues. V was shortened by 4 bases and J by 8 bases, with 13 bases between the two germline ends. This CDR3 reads CASSSTRGKQYF. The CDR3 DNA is TGTGCCAGCAGCTCTACTAGGGGGAAGCAGTACTTC.

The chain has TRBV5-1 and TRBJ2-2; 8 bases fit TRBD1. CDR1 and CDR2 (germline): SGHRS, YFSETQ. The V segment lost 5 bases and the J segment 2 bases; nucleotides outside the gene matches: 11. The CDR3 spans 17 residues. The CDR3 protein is CASRPAAGGANTGELFF. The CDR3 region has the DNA TGCGCCAGCAGACCTGCGGCAGGGGGCGCCAACACCGGGGAGCTGTTTTTT.

The DNA for the CDR3 is TGTGCCATCAGTGAAGGTGGGAGCGGCAATCAGCCCCAGCATTTT. Translation: CAISEGGSGNQPQHF. This chain uses TRBV10-3 with TRBJ1-5; D call uncertain. Germline lookup yields CDR1 ENHRY and CDR2 SYGVKD. V gave up 3 bases and J gave up 2 bases, with 11 bases separating them. The CDR3 contains 15 residues.

The CDR3 coding sequence is TGTGCCAGCAGCCCGGACAGGGGGCTATACAATGAGCAGTTCTTC. Its translation: CASSPDRGLYNEQFF. The chain recombines TRBV7-6 with TRBJ2-1; TRBD1 matches at 11 bases. Germline V lookup: CDR1 SGHVS, CDR2 FNYEAQ. This CDR3 comprises 15 residues. The ends lost 5 bases at V and 4 bases at J; junction bases unmatched: 4. The whole variable domain, remainder taken from reference TRBV7-6 and TRBJ2-1, is GAGVSQSPRYKVTKRGQDVALRCDPISGHVSLYWYRQALGQGPEFLTYFNYEAQQDKSGLPNDRFSAERPEGSISTLTIQRTEQRDSAMYRCASSPDRGLYNEQFFGPGTRLTVL.

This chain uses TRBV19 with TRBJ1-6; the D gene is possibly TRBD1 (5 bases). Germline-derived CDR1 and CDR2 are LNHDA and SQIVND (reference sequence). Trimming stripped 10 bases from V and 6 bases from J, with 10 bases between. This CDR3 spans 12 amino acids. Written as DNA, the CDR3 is TGTGCCACCAGGCAGGGTAATTCACCCCTCCACTTT. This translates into CATRQGNSPLHF.

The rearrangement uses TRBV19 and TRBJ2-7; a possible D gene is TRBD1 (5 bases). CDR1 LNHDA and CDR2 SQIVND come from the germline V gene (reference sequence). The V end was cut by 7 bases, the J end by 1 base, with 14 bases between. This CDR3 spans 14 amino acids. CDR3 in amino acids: CASTKTATSYEQYF. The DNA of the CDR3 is TGTGCCAGTACGAAGACAGCGACGTCCTACGAGCAGTACTTC. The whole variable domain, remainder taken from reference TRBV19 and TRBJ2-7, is DGGITQSPKYLFRKEGQNVTLSCEQNLNHDAMYWYRQDPGQGLRLIYYSQIVNDFQKGDIAEGYSVSREKKESFPLTVTSAQKNPTAFYLCASTKTATSYEQYFGPGTRLTVT.

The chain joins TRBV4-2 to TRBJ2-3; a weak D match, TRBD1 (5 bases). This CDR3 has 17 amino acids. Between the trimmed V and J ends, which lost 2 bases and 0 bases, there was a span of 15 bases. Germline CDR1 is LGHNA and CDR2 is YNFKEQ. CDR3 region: CASSQQGPTTSTDTQYF. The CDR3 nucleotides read TGTGCCAGCAGCCAACAGGGCCCCACGACTAGCACAGATACGCAGTATTTT.

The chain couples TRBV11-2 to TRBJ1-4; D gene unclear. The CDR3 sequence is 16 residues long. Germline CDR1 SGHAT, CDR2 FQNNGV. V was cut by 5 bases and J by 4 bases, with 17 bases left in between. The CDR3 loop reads CASSPHPPGFNEKLFF. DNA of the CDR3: TGTGCCAGCAGCCCCCACCCTCCGGGTTTTAATGAAAAACTGTTTTTT.

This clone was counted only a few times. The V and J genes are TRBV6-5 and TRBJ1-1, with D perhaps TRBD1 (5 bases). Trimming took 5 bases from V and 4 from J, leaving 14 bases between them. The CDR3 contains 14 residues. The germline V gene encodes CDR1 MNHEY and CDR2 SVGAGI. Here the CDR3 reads CASSPTWGSTEAFF. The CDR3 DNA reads TGTGCCAGCAGTCCCACATGGGGGAGCACTGAAGCTTTCTTT.